A single sample gave rise to the 3 T cell receptor beta chains below, sequenced in a study of T cell responses to AZD1222 COVID-19 vaccine. Assay used: immunoSEQ multiplex PCR; TCRdb lists only in-frame clones, some missing. The table shows some 74,000 clones, with around 90% occurring only once. The sample was peripheral blood, taken 28 days after the second AZD1222 dose. The receptors come from an adult who received the AZD1222 COVID-19 vaccine.

V gene TRBV19 combines with J gene TRBJ1-1; D remains unclear. Germline CDR1 reads LNHDA; CDR2 reads SQIVND (reference sequence). This CDR3 spans 11 amino acids. The ends were cut back, 3 bases at V and 3 bases at J, with 2 bases in the middle. CDR3 bases: TGTGCCAGTAGTATCTACACTGAAGCTTTCTTT. Its translation: CASSIYTEAFF.

This rearrangement joins TRBV9 to TRBJ1-2; no reliable D call. CDR1 is SGDLS and CDR2 is YYNGEE in the germline V gene. V was shortened by 0 bases and J by 2 bases, with 11 bases between the two germline ends. The CDR3 is 15 amino acids. The CDR3 sequence is CASSVDPSGNYGYTF. DNA of the CDR3: TGTGCCAGCAGCGTAGATCCGTCGGGCAACTATGGCTACACCTTC.

As for this clone: A junction end diverges from the germline sequence, so it may reflect a read error. V usage is TRBV7-7 and J usage is TRBJ1-3; D is undetermined. The CDR3 contains 15 residues. Germline lookup yields CDR1 SSHAT and CDR2 FNYEAQ (reference sequence). The CDR3 loop reads CASSWASGPGNTIYF. The CDR3 nucleotides are TGTGCTAGCAGCTGGGCCAGTGGACCTGGAAACACCATATATTTT.